One and the same sample provided the 7 T cell receptor beta chains below, sequenced in a study of neurological immune-mediated disorders. MiXCR, run by TCRdb on the 5' RACE reads, gives a single entry per CDR3 protein. The sample holds about 95,000 distinct CDR3 sequences; roughly 3.5% are singletons and the top ten take around 5.5%. The material sequenced was PBMCs. The receptors come from a woman aged 18-29 years with multiple sclerosis.

This clonotype was picked up many times. V is TRBV5-1 and J is TRBJ2-3; 9 nucleotides align to TRBD2. Germline V gives CDR1 SGHRS, CDR2 YFSETQ. The trim removed 3 bases at V and 4 bases at J, leaving 15 bases unmatched. CDR3 length: 18 residues. The CDR3 loop is CASSYFRGLAGLADTQYF. The CDR3 region has the DNA TGCGCCAGCAGCTACTTCCGAGGTCTAGCGGGGCTAGCAGATACGCAGTATTTT.

This clonotype was observed a handful of times. V and J are TRBV20-1 and TRBJ2-1; 7 bases are a match to TRBD2. J was trimmed by 1 base and V by 2 bases; bases with no gene match: 11. Germline CDR1 is DFQATT and CDR2 is SNEGSKA (reference sequence). The CDR3 has 17 amino acids. CDR3 loop: CSARPTAPAGSYNEQFF. CDR3 bases: TGCAGTGCTAGACCAACCGCGCCAGCGGGGTCCTACAATGAGCAGTTCTTC.

This clonotype was counted many times. V gene TRBV5-1 combines with J gene TRBJ2-5; 8 bases agree with TRBD2. The CDR3 contains 15 residues. V was pared by 0 bases and J by 5 bases, with 6 bases of the junction left unmatched. Germline CDR1 is SGHRS and CDR2 is YFSETQ. The CDR3 here is CASSLDPGGWETQYF. As DNA, the CDR3 is TGCGCCAGCAGCTTGGACCCGGGAGGGTGGGAGACCCAGTACTTC.

In its sample, this clonotype was seen a few times. The chain recombines TRBV5-1 with TRBJ2-5; D is unresolved. The germline V gene encodes CDR1 SGHRS and CDR2 YFSETQ. The V gene lost 4 bases and the J gene lost 1 base, with 8 bases spanning the gap. This CDR3 has 13 amino acids. The CDR3: CASSEAFQETQYF. The CDR3 DNA reads as TGCGCCAGCAGCGAAGCTTTCCAAGAGACCCAGTACTTC.

This clonotype was seen at least ten times. This chain joins TRBV11-3 and TRBJ2-2; 8 bases fit TRBD2. Trimming at V came to 5 bases and at J to 0 bases, leaving 2 bases not matched to a gene. This CDR3 has 15 residues. Per germline, CDR1 SGHNT and CDR2 YENEEA. Written as DNA, the CDR3 is TGTGCCAGCAGCCCCGGGGGGGCGAACACCGGGGAGCTGTTTTTT. Protein product: CASSPGGANTGELFF.

On this clonotype itself: Possible read error: a much larger clone is one base away. The chain uses TRBV12-3 or TRBV12-4 and TRBJ2-5, with D perhaps TRBD1 or TRBD2 (7 bases each). With 5 bases removed from V and 7 bases from J, the gap between germline ends came to 17 bases. There are 14 residues in the CDR3. The CDR3 sequence: CASSPGGRGGTQYF. In DNA form, the CDR3 reads TGTGCCAGCAGTCCAGGGGGAAGGGGGGGGACCCAGTACTTC.

This clonotype was seen at least ten times. The V call is TRBV20-1, the J call TRBJ1-5; TRBD1 agrees at 7 bases. Germline-derived CDR1 and CDR2 are DFQATT and SNEGSKA (reference sequence). The length of the CDR3 is 16 residues. The trim removed 6 bases at V and 0 bases at J, leaving 11 bases unmatched. The CDR3 sequence: CSATPPGGPSNQPQHF. CDR3 nucleotides: TGCAGTGCAACCCCGCCAGGGGGGCCTAGCAATCAGCCCCAGCATTTT.